A single sample is the source of the 11 T cell receptor beta chains below, sequenced in a study of patients and donors after allogeneic stem cell transplantation. Using its own MiXCR run on the RT-PCR reads, TCRdb lists one record per CDR3 protein. The data show around 90,000 distinct CDR3 sequences, with about 48% seen just once and approximately 66% held by the top ten. Sequenced input: blood, either unsorted or a sorted T cell fraction (not recorded which). These receptors originate from a human donor who was either an allogeneic HSCT recipient or a stem cell or donor lymphocyte infusion donor (not recorded which). It is not recorded whose cells these are; they may come from a transplant donor.

Only one count was recorded for this clonotype. J is TRBJ2-4 and V is TRBV7-9; D perhaps matches TRBD2 (5 bases). CDR1 is SEHNR, CDR2 FQNEAQ, per germline (reference sequence). Trimming cost V 3 bases and J 1 base, with 16 bases left between them. CDR3 length equals 17 residues. The CDR3 sequence: CASSLYQFRGAKNIQYF. The DNA for the CDR3 is TGTGCCAGCAGCTTGTATCAATTCAGAGGGGCCAAAAACATTCAGTACTTC. The whole variable domain, filled in from reference TRBV7-9 and TRBJ2-4, reads DTGVSQNPRHKITKRGQNVTFRCDPISEHNRLYWYRQTLGQGPEFLTYFQNEAQLEKSRLLSDRFSAERPKGSFSTLEIQRTEQGDSAMYLCASSLYQFRGAKNIQYFGAGTRLSVL.

The V and J genes are TRBV5-1 and TRBJ1-3; D not resolved. The germline gives CDR1 SGHRS, CDR2 YFSETQ. V was cut by 5 bases and J by 4 bases, with 10 bases left in between. The CDR3 has 13 residues. The CDR3 is CASRYISGNTIYF. CDR3 nucleotides: TGCGCCAGCAGGTATATCTCCGGAAACACCATATATTTT.

This clonotype has a single count. The rearrangement links TRBV5-6 to TRBJ1-4; D perhaps matches TRBD1 (5 bases). The germline V and J ends were trimmed by 2 bases and 5 bases, with 13 bases remaining between them. Germline assignment: CDR1 SGHDT and CDR2 YYEEEE. The CDR3 runs to 15 residues. The chain's CDR3 is CASSLGGASNEKLFF. The CDR3 bases are TGTGCCAGCAGCTTAGGAGGGGCCAGCAATGAAAAACTGTTTTTT.

In its sample, this clonotype was seen a few times. This sequence joins TRBV12-3 or TRBV12-4 and TRBJ1-2; unclear D gene. This CDR3 is 12 amino acids long. V gave up 7 bases and J gave up 8 bases, with 14 bases separating them. The CDR3 coding sequence is TGTGCCAGCACCCTAAGGTCGGGGGGCTACACCTTC. Translated, it gives CASTLRSGGYTF.

In its sample, this clonotype was seen a few times. The chain carries TRBV12-3 or TRBV12-4 and TRBJ1-5; D might be TRBD1 (5 bases). V was cut by 6 bases and J by 6 bases, with 9 bases left in between. CDR3 length equals 12 residues. CDR3 region: CASRGLSQPQHF. The CDR3 DNA is TGTGCCAGCAGGGGGCTTAGTCAGCCCCAGCATTTT.

The chain couples TRBV20-1 to TRBJ1-2, with D maybe TRBD1 (6 bases). This CDR3 has 14 residues. The V and J ends lost 5 bases and 5 bases respectively, with 18 bases between them. Germline values: CDR1 DFQATT, CDR2 SNEGSKA (reference sequence). In DNA, the CDR3 is TGCAGTGCTGAGACCCGGGACATTTTGTATGGCTACACCTTC. It is translated as CSAETRDILYGYTF.

This clonotype was picked up many times. The genes are TRBV28 and TRBJ1-1; D is perhaps TRBD1 (5 bases). Germline V gives CDR1 MDHEN, CDR2 SYDVKM. This CDR3 region has 14 residues. V shed 5 bases and J shed 3 bases, with 13 bases lying between them. CDR3 nucleotide sequence: TGTGCCAGCAGTCTTCAGGGTCGGCACACTGAAGCTTTCTTT. It specifies CASSLQGRHTEAFF. Using reference TRBV28 and TRBJ1-1 for the parts outside the CDR3, the full variable domain is DVKVTQSSRYLVKRTGEKVFLECVQDMDHENMFWYRQDPGLGLRLIYFSYDVKMKEKGDIPEGYSVSREKKERFSLILESASTNQTSMYLCASSLQGRHTEAFFGQGTRLTVV.

J is TRBJ1-4 and V is TRBV12-3 or TRBV12-4; D is undetermined. This CDR3 is built from 12 residues. V lost 8 bases, J lost 4 bases, and 8 bases lay in between. CDR3 bases: TGTGCCAGCGGAGGCGGTAATGAAAAACTGTTTTTT. Residues: CASGGGNEKLFF.

V usage is TRBV7-2 and J usage is TRBJ1-5; 7 bases agree with TRBD1. Germline assignment: CDR1 SGHTA and CDR2 FQGNSA. The CDR3 extends over 16 amino acids. V dropped 1 base and J dropped 2; count of bases not matched to a gene: 5. The DNA of the CDR3 is TGTGCCAGCAGCTTAGTCGTCAGGGGGGGCAATCAGCCCCAGCATTTT. Its translation: CASSLVVRGGNQPQHF.

The V gene is TRBV7-2, the J gene TRBJ1-6; no clear D gene. The CDR3 runs 14 residues. Germline CDR1 is SGHTA and CDR2 is FQGNSA. Trimming cost V 3 bases and J 6 bases, with 9 bases left between them. For the CDR3, the DNA is TGTGCCAGCAGCTTGATGGGTTCTAATTCACCCCTCCACTTT. Its protein product is CASSLMGSNSPLHF. Together with reference TRBV7-2 and TRBJ1-6, the CDR3 gives the full variable domain: GAGVSQSPSNKVTEKGKDVELRCDPISGHTALYWYRQSLGQGLEFLIYFQGNSAPDKSGLPSDRFSAERTGGSVSTLTIQRTQQEDSAVYLCASSLMGSNSPLHFGNGTRLTVT.

The table lists this clonotype with a few counts. The chain uses TRBV20-1 and TRBJ1-2, with D possibly being TRBD1 (6 bases). CDR1 and CDR2 from the germline V gene are DFQATT and SNEGSKA (reference sequence). V lost 3 bases and J 5 bases, leaving 25 bases between the germline ends. The CDR3 totals 17 residues. CDR3: CSARIGGMPGFLYGYTF. CDR3 sequence (DNA): TGCAGTGCTAGGATAGGGGGAATGCCGGGGTTCCTGTATGGCTACACCTTC.